The 13 T cell receptor beta chains listed next were all sequenced from one sample in a study of control samples from healthy donors and cancer patients. The table came from immunoSEQ multiplex PCR; TCRdb's copy has only in-frame clones and leaves some out. The sample lists around 93,000 clones, over 85% occurring once. Material for sequencing was blood. These receptors all stem from a human donor in good health. The donor label of this sample is uncertain.

The chain carries TRBV28 and TRBJ1-2, with D tentatively TRBD1 (5 bases). Looked up from germline, CDR1 is MDHEN and CDR2 is SYDVKM. V lost 5 bases and J 9 bases, leaving 19 bases between the germline ends. The CDR3 runs 14 residues. The CDR3 coding sequence is TGTGCCAGCAGTCAAGGGGTCGGGATCGCAAGCTACACCTTC. It encodes CASSQGVGIASYTF.

This chain uses TRBV15 with TRBJ1-1; D call uncertain. From germline, CDR1 is LNHNV and CDR2 YYDKDF (reference sequence). CDR3 length: 14 amino acids. V was cut by 1 base and J by 1 base, with 7 bases left in between. CDR3 region: CATSRVASNTEAFF. CDR3 sequence (DNA): TGTGCCACCAGCAGAGTGGCCTCGAACACTGAAGCTTTCTTT. The variable domain in full, with the rest retrieved from reference TRBV15 and TRBJ1-1, is DAMVIQNPRYQVTQFGKPVTLSCSQTLNHNVMYWYQQKSSQAPKLLFHYYDKDFNNEADTPDNFQSRRPNTSFCFLDIRSPGLGDTAMYLCATSRVASNTEAFFGQGTRLTVV.

The genes are TRBV28 and TRBJ1-5; a weak D match, TRBD1 (5 bases). V dropped 4 bases and J dropped 1 base, with 11 bases sitting between them. Germline values: CDR1 MDHEN, CDR2 SYDVKM. This CDR3 comprises 15 residues. CDR3 bases: TGTGCCAGCAGTTCATGGGGGGTAAGCAATCAGCCCCAGCATTTT. This sequence encodes CASSSWGVSNQPQHF.

Comments on this clone: In the same sample, other DNA sequences code for this CDR3. The V gene is TRBV7-9, the J gene TRBJ2-3, with D tentatively TRBD1 (6 bases). Trimming left V 1 base short and J 0 bases short, with 11 bases between. Per the germline V gene, CDR1 is SEHNR and CDR2 is FQNEAQ (reference sequence). This CDR3 is built from 16 residues. The DNA of the CDR3 is TGTGCCAGCAGCTTAGTCAGGGGTGGGAGCACAGATACGCAGTATTTT. Protein product: CASSLVRGGSTDTQYF.

The CDR3 nucleotides read TGTGCCAGCAGCTTGGGACAGGGGATCGTCTACGAGCAGTACTTC. This gives the protein CASSLGQGIVYEQYF. The rearrangement joins TRBV11-2 to TRBJ2-7, with TRBD1 matching over 10 bases. Germline CDR1 SGHAT, CDR2 FQNNGV. Germline trimming cut 3 bases from V and 3 bases from J; bases unmatched to any gene: 5. This CDR3 spans 15 amino acids. Supplemented by reference TRBV11-2 and TRBJ2-7, the full variable domain reads EAGVAQSPRYKIIEKRQSVAFWCNPISGHATLYWYQQILGQGPKLLIQFQNNGVVDDSQLPKDRFSAERLKGVDSTLKIQPAKLEDSAVYLCASSLGQGIVYEQYFGPGTRLTVT.

The V gene is TRBV24-1, the J gene TRBJ2-3; D assignment may be TRBD1 or TRBD2 (5 bases each). This CDR3 contains 14 residues. Per germline, CDR1 KGHDR and CDR2 SFDVKD. V was trimmed by 7 bases and J by 5 bases, leaving 15 bases between them. The CDR3 DNA is TGTGCCACCAGAGGGACCGCAAGAGGAGATACGCAGTATTTT. Translation: CATRGTARGDTQYF.

The chain links TRBV6-2 or TRBV6-3 to TRBJ1-5; TRBD1 is a possible D gene (5 bases). The CDR3 sequence is 14 residues long. The V and J ends lost 1 base and 6 bases respectively, with 10 bases between them. Germline V CDR1 and CDR2: MNHEY, SVGEGT. The CDR3 bases are TGTGCCAGCAGTTACTTCGACAGACCTCAGCCCCAGCATTTT. This gives the protein CASSYFDRPQPQHF.

The chain employs TRBV18 and TRBJ2-3; D is undetermined. The germline CDR1 and CDR2 sequences are KGHSH and LQKENI. The CDR3 has 15 residues. Trimming removed 2 bases from V and 3 bases from J, with 12 bases in between. The CDR3: CASSPRAISTDTQYF. In DNA form, the CDR3 reads TGTGCCAGCTCACCAAGGGCTATAAGTACAGATACGCAGTATTTT.

The rearrangement uses TRBV13 and TRBJ2-4; 7 positions agree with TRBD1. The V segment lost 0 bases and the J segment 14 bases; nucleotides outside the gene matches: 4. The germline CDR1 and CDR2 sequences are PRHDT and FYEKMQ (reference sequence). The CDR3 consists of 12 residues. The CDR3 DNA follows: TGTGCCAGCAGCTTAGGCGCGGACAGGAAGTACTTC. Encoded protein: CASSLGADRKYF.

The V call is TRBV6-5, the J call TRBJ2-1; TRBD2 matches 8 bases. Trimming took 6 bases from V and 9 from J; bases not matched to a gene: 13. The CDR3 runs to 15 residues. Germline CDR1 and CDR2: MNHEY and SVGAGI. CDR3 protein: CASSHASGGAGEQFF. CDR3 nucleotide sequence: TGTGCCAGCAGCCACGCATCGGGGGGGGCCGGTGAGCAGTTCTTC.

This rearrangement joins TRBV18 to TRBJ2-7; tentatively, D is TRBD1 (6 bases). The V and J ends lost 0 bases and 4 bases respectively, with 10 bases between them. The CDR3 runs 14 residues. Germline lookup yields CDR1 KGHSH and CDR2 LQKENI. CDR3 sequence reads: CASSPPGAIYEQYF. CDR3 coding DNA: TGTGCCAGCTCACCACCGGGGGCAATATACGAGCAGTACTTC.

This chain uses TRBV10-2 with TRBJ2-7, with unresolved D. Trimming took off 2 bases at V and 0 bases at J, with 11 bases between the two ends. The CDR3 length is 15 residues. Germline CDR1 and CDR2: WSHSY and SAAADI. The CDR3 loop reads CASSETGLGSYEQYV. The CDR3 DNA sequence: TGCGCCAGCAGTGAGACCGGGCTGGGCTCCTACGAGCAGTACGTC.

The CDR3 sequence: CAISGSGPSGNTIYF. The DNA for the CDR3 is TGTGCCATCAGCGGGTCCGGCCCCTCTGGAAACACCATATATTTT. This chain joins TRBV10-3 and TRBJ1-3; no clear D gene. CDR1 and CDR2 (germline): ENHRY, SYGVKD. V gave up 6 bases and J gave up 0 bases, with 12 bases separating them. The CDR3 is 15 residues long.